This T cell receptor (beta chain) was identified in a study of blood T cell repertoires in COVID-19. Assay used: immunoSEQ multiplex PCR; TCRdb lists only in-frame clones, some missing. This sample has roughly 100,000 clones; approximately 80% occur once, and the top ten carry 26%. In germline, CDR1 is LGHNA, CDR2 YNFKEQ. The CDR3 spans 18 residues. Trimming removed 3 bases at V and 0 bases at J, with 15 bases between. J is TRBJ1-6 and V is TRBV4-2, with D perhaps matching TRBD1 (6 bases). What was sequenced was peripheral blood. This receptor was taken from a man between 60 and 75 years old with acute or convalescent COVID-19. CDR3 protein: CASSQDPTGISYNSPLHF. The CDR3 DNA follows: TGTGCCAGCAGCCAGGACCCAACAGGGATCTCCTATAATTCACCCCTCCACTTT.